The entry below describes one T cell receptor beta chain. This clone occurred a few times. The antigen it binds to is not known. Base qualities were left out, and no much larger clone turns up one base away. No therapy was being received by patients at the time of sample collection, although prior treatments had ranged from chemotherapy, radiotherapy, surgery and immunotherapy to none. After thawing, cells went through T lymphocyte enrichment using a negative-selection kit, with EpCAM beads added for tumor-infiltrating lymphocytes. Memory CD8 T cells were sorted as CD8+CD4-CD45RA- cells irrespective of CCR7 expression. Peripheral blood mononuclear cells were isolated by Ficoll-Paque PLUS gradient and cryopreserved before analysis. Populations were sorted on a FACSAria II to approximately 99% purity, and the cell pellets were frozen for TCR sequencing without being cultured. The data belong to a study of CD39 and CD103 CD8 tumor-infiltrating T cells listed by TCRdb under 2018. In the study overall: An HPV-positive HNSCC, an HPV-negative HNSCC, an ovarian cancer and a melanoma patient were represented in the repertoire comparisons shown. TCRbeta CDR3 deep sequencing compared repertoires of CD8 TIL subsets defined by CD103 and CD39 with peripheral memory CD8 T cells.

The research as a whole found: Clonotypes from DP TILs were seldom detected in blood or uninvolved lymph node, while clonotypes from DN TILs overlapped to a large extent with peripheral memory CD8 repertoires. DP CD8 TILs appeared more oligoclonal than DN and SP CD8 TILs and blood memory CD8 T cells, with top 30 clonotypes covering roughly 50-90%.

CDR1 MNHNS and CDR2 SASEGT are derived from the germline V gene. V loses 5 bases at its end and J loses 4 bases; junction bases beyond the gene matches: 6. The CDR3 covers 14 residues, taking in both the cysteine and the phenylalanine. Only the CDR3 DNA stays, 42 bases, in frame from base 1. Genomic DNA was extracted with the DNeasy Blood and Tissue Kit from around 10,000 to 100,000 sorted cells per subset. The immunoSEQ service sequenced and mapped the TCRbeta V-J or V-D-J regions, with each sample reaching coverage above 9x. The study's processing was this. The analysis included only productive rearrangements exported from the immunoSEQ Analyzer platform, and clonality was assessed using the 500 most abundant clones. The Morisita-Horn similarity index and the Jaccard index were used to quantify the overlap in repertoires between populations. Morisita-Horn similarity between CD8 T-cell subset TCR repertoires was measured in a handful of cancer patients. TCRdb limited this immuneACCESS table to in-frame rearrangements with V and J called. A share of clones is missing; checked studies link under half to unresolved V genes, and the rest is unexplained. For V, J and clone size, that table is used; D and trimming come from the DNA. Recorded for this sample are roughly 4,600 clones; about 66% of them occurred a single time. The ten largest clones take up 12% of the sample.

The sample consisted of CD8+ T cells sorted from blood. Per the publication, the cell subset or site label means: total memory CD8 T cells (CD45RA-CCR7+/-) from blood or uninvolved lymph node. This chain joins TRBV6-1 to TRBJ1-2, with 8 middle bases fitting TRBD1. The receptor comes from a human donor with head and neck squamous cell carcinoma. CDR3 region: CASSFGQGTYGYTF. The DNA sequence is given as TGTGCCAGCAGTTTCGGACAGGGAACCTATGGCTACACCTTC.